These 3 T cell receptor beta chains were sequenced from one sample in a study of blood T cell repertoires in COVID-19. Repertoires were generated with immunoSEQ multiplex PCR, while TCRdb's copy carries only in-frame clones and drops some. The table has about 200,000 clones, more than 75% seen once. The sequencing sample was made of PBMCs or T cells enriched from blood (not recorded which). These receptor sequences come from a woman aged 50 to 60 with acute COVID-19.

This clone showed up just a few times. This sequence joins TRBV19 and TRBJ1-5; 7 bases are a match to TRBD1. CDR3 length: 16 residues. Trimming removed 7 bases from V and 1 base from J; junction bases left unmatched: 10. In germline, CDR1 is LNHDA, CDR2 SQIVND (reference sequence). This chain's CDR3 is CASKEGRQGSNQPQHF. CDR3 nucleotides: TGTGCCAGTAAAGAGGGCAGACAGGGAAGCAATCAGCCCCAGCATTTT.

The gene calls are TRBV28 and TRBJ1-5, with D maybe TRBD1 (6 bases). This CDR3 comprises 17 residues. Germline values: CDR1 MDHEN, CDR2 SYDVKM. Trimming cost V 3 bases and J 2 bases, with 17 bases left between them. In nucleotides, the CDR3 is TGTGCCAGCAGTTTCCCCCGTGCGGACAGCCGCAATCAGCCCCAGCATTTT. This codes for CASSFPRADSRNQPQHF.

The chain is built from TRBV11-2 and TRBJ2-3, with a possible D match to TRBD1 (6 bases). Germline V gene lookup returns CDR1 SGHAT and CDR2 FQNNGV. The V end lost 6 bases, the J end lost 2 bases, and 24 bases lay between the germline ends. The CDR3 has 18 amino acids. The CDR3 spells CASSPVGKRQALTDTQYF. CDR3 in DNA: TGTGCCAGCAGTCCGGTCGGTAAAAGACAGGCGCTCACAGATACGCAGTATTTT.